These 32 T cell receptor beta chains share one sample of origin, sequenced in a study of blood T cell repertoires in COVID-19. Data came from immunoSEQ multiplex PCR; TCRdb stores just in-frame clones and leaves some out. The table has about 200,000 clones, roughly 80% seen once. Source material: peripheral blood. All receptors derive from a woman aged 70 to 79 with acute or convalescent COVID-19.

The chain joins TRBV10-3 to TRBJ1-1, with D possibly TRBD1 on 5 matching bases. The CDR3 totals 13 residues. Per germline, CDR1 ENHRY and CDR2 SYGVKD. The ends were cut back, 6 bases at V and 8 bases at J, with 16 bases in the middle. The CDR3 spells CAIRELSGAEAFF. The CDR3 region has the DNA TGTGCCATCAGGGAACTAAGCGGGGCGGAAGCTTTCTTT.

This chain joins TRBV19 and TRBJ2-1; D possibly corresponds to TRBD2 (6 bases). Trimming stripped 2 bases from V and 0 bases from J, with 11 bases between. The CDR3 runs 16 residues. Germline V gene lookup returns CDR1 LNHDA and CDR2 SQIVND (reference sequence). CDR3 protein: CASSIKDYGSYNEQFF. Here the CDR3 DNA reads TGTGCCAGTAGTATAAAGGACTACGGCTCCTACAATGAGCAGTTCTTC.

The chain combines TRBV2 with TRBJ2-1, with no clear D. The CDR3 has 14 residues. Germline CDR1 is SNHLY and CDR2 is FYNNEI. V was clipped by 1 base and J by 7 bases, with 11 bases between them. The CDR3 DNA follows: TGTGCCAGCAGTGAAGAGGTGGGCCGAAATGAGCAGTTCTTC. It encodes CASSEEVGRNEQFF.

This chain joins TRBV7-6 and TRBJ2-1; TRBD2 agrees at 9 bases. This CDR3 contains 17 residues. Trimming took 1 base from V and 0 from J; bases not matched to a gene: 4. CDR1 and CDR2 from the germline V gene are SGHVS and FNYEAQ. CDR3 residues: CASSLGTSVSSYNEQFF. CDR3 nucleotide sequence: TGTGCCAGCAGCTTAGGGACTAGCGTGAGCTCCTACAATGAGCAGTTCTTC.

The gene calls are TRBV2 and TRBJ2-1; possibly TRBD2 for D (7 bases). CDR3 length: 13 amino acids. V lost 5 bases, J lost 7 bases, and 12 bases lay in between. The germline gives CDR1 SNHLY, CDR2 FYNNEI. The CDR3 loop reads CASSLRGGNEQFF. The CDR3, as DNA: TGTGCCAGCAGTTTAAGGGGGGGGAATGAGCAGTTCTTC.

J is TRBJ2-1 and V is TRBV4-1, with 7 bases that match TRBD2. This CDR3 region has 19 residues. Trimming cost V 0 bases and J 5 bases; bases outside gene matches: 16. Germline-derived CDR1 and CDR2 are MGHRA and YSYEKL. The CDR3 here is CASSQESGAFSAGHNEQFF. DNA for the CDR3: TGCGCCAGCAGCCAAGAGTCGGGTGCGTTCTCAGCGGGGCACAATGAGCAGTTCTTC.

This chain uses TRBV7-9 with TRBJ1-1, with D perhaps TRBD1 (6 bases). The V gene's germline CDR1 is SEHNR and CDR2 FQNEAQ (reference sequence). V lost 8 bases and J lost 4, with 20 bases in between. The CDR3 has 15 amino acids. The CDR3 sequence is CASSNTALRGTEAFF. In nucleotides, the CDR3 is TGTGCCAGCTCCAATACCGCACTCAGGGGCACTGAAGCTTTCTTT.

This sequence joins TRBV2 and TRBJ2-5, with 8 positions matching TRBD2. V dropped 1 base and J dropped 5; count of bases not matched to a gene: 9. CDR1 and CDR2 (germline): SNHLY, FYNNEI. The CDR3 runs 16 residues. This CDR3 is CASSEEGITGGETQYF. The CDR3 DNA reads as TGTGCCAGCAGTGAAGAGGGAATCACGGGAGGGGAGACCCAGTACTTC.

The rearrangement links TRBV27 to TRBJ2-2, with D possibly TRBD2 on 5 matching bases. Germline V gene lookup returns CDR1 MNHEY and CDR2 SMNVEV (reference sequence). The CDR3 loop spans 16 amino acids. Trimming removed 3 bases from V and 5 bases from J, with 16 bases in between. The CDR3 is CASSFRLGVDTGELFF. The CDR3 DNA sequence: TGTGCCAGCAGTTTCAGGTTGGGAGTGGATACCGGGGAGCTGTTTTTT.

V is TRBV5-1 and J is TRBJ2-7; maybe TRBD2 (6 bases). Trimming cost V 0 bases and J 4 bases, with 14 bases left between them. Germline-derived CDR1 and CDR2 are SGHRS and YFSETQ. This CDR3 has 15 amino acids. CDR3 coding DNA: TGCGCCAGCAGCTTGGATGGGGGGAGGATTTACGAGCAGTACTTC. This sequence encodes CASSLDGGRIYEQYF.

This clone has more than one count but fewer than ten. The rearrangement uses TRBV27 and TRBJ2-1, with a tentative D call TRBD2 (5 bases). The CDR3 has 16 amino acids. Trimming shortened V by 5 bases and J by 0 bases, and 14 bases separated the two germline ends. CDR1 and CDR2 from the germline V gene are MNHEY and SMNVEV (reference sequence). The CDR3 here is CASSALDYPSYNEQFF. The CDR3 nucleotides are TGTGCCAGCAGTGCATTAGACTACCCCTCCTACAATGAGCAGTTCTTC.

CDR3 sequence reads: CASTHSRDRGNQPQHF. CDR3 bases: TGTGCCAGCACCCATTCCCGGGACAGAGGCAATCAGCCCCAGCATTTT. The chain uses TRBV28 and TRBJ1-5; 7 bases are shared with TRBD1. V shed 7 bases, J shed 2 bases, and the junction held 11 bases outside the gene matches. CDR1 and CDR2 (germline): MDHEN, SYDVKM. This CDR3 has 16 residues.

The chain uses TRBV6-2 or TRBV6-3 and TRBJ2-3; no clear D. Germline CDR1 is MNHEY and CDR2 is SVGEGT. V lost 5 bases to trimming and J lost 0 bases, with 15 bases between them. CDR3 length: 16 amino acids. CDR3 nucleotides: TGTGCCAGCAGTAACCCCCGACGGAGTAGCACAGATACGCAGTATTTT. This gives the protein CASSNPRRSSTDTQYF.

The genes are TRBV28 and TRBJ2-2, with 12 nucleotides matching TRBD1. J lost 4 bases, V lost 4 bases, and 1 base had no gene match. The CDR3 contains 15 residues. Germline V gene lookup returns CDR1 MDHEN and CDR2 SYDVKM. The CDR3 DNA follows: TGTGCCAGCAGTTCGGGACAGGGGGCCACCGGGGAGCTGTTTTTT. The encoded protein is CASSSGQGATGELFF.

V usage is TRBV6-5 and J usage is TRBJ2-3; 10 positions match TRBD2. V shed 3 bases and J 6 bases; nucleotides not matched to a gene: 6. Germline CDR1 reads MNHEY; CDR2 reads SVGAGI. The length of the CDR3 is 15 residues. In DNA, the CDR3 is TGTGCCAGCAGTTATTTTAGCGGGAGGACTGATACGCAGTATTTT. This encodes CASSYFSGRTDTQYF.

The genes are TRBV28 and TRBJ2-5; D remains unclear. Trimming stripped 5 bases from V and 0 bases from J, with 7 bases between. This CDR3 has 13 residues. CDR1 is MDHEN and CDR2 is SYDVKM in the germline V gene. CDR3 in amino acids: CASSQQNQETQYF. Written as DNA, the CDR3 is TGTGCCAGCAGTCAACAAAACCAAGAGACCCAGTACTTC.

The chain links TRBV3-1 (or the pseudogene TRBV3-2) to TRBJ1-1; weak D call: TRBD1 (5 bases). Looked up from germline, CDR1 is LGHDT and CDR2 is YNNKEL (reference sequence). The CDR3 consists of 16 residues. Between the trimmed V and J ends, which lost 4 bases and 0 bases, there was a span of 15 bases. This CDR3 reads CASSRLGGTVNTEAFF. The CDR3 coding sequence is TGTGCCAGCAGCCGCCTTGGGGGGACGGTGAACACTGAAGCTTTCTTT.

This clone is a singleton in its sample. The chain joins TRBV7-2 to TRBJ2-5, with D perhaps TRBD2 (5 bases). The CDR3 sequence is 15 residues long. The V end was cut by 3 bases, the J end by 5 bases, with 16 bases between. In germline, CDR1 is SGHTA, CDR2 FQGNSA. The CDR3 DNA is TGTGCCAGCAGCTTTCCGGCGGGTCTGGGGGAGACCCAGTACTTC. Translating gives CASSFPAGLGETQYF.

This clone was counted once. The V and J genes are TRBV15 and TRBJ2-1; the match to TRBD2 covers 8 bases. The ends lost 5 bases at V and 3 bases at J; junction bases unmatched: 6. Germline CDR1 and CDR2: LNHNV and YYDKDF (reference sequence). This CDR3 comprises 15 residues. CDR3: CATSFREGGYNEQFF. CDR3 in DNA: TGTGCCACCAGCTTTCGGGAGGGGGGCTACAATGAGCAGTTCTTC.

The chain uses TRBV19 and TRBJ1-2; possible D gene TRBD1, 6 bases. This CDR3 has 13 residues. Germline assignment: CDR1 LNHDA and CDR2 SQIVND (reference sequence). The V end lost 4 bases, the J end lost 8 bases, and 14 bases lay between the germline ends. The CDR3 DNA reads as TGTGCCAGTAGTACGGTACAGGGCTGGGGCTACACCTTC. This gives the protein CASSTVQGWGYTF. Complete variable domain (other parts from reference TRBV19 and TRBJ1-2): DGGITQSPKYLFRKEGQNVTLSCEQNLNHDAMYWYRQDPGQGLRLIYYSQIVNDFQKGDIAEGYSVSREKKESFPLTVTSAQKNPTAFYLCASSTVQGWGYTFGSGTRLTVV.

This clone came up once. This chain connects TRBV19 to TRBJ2-5; possibly TRBD2 for D (6 bases). V was clipped by 6 bases and J by 4 bases, with 9 bases between them. In germline, CDR1 is LNHDA, CDR2 SQIVND (reference sequence). There are 12 residues in the CDR3. In DNA, the CDR3 is TGTGCCAGTAGCCCTAGCGCAGAGACCCAGTACTTC. Encoded protein: CASSPSAETQYF.

This clone appeared a single time. V and J are TRBV24-1 and TRBJ2-3, with 8 bases fitting TRBD1. The V and J ends lost 3 bases and 2 bases, in that order; junction bases with no gene match: 9. CDR3 length: 17 amino acids. Per germline, CDR1 KGHDR and CDR2 SFDVKD. The CDR3 protein is CATSDRTGRTPTDTQYF. In DNA, the CDR3 is TGTGCCACCAGTGATAGGACAGGGAGGACCCCCACAGATACGCAGTATTTT.

Only one count was recorded for this clone. The chain joins TRBV7-9 to TRBJ2-2; TRBD2 matches 8 bases. V was clipped by 5 bases and J by 2 bases; unmatched bases: 7. The CDR3 is 16 amino acids. Germline-derived CDR1 and CDR2 are SEHNR and FQNEAQ (reference sequence). In DNA form, the CDR3 reads TGTGCCAGCAGCACCTTCAGCGGGGGTAACACCGGGGAGCTGTTTTTT. The encoded protein is CASSTFSGGNTGELFF.

V gene TRBV13 combines with J gene TRBJ2-7, with 11 bases aligning to TRBD2. Unmatched junction bases numbered 9, after V lost 5 bases and J lost 0 bases. This CDR3 is 17 amino acids long. CDR1 and CDR2 (germline): PRHDT, FYEKMQ (reference sequence). This chain's CDR3 is CASSPGTSGPSSYEQYF. As DNA, the CDR3 is TGTGCCAGCAGCCCCGGGACTAGCGGTCCTAGCTCCTACGAGCAGTACTTC.

The chain has TRBV3-1 (or the pseudogene TRBV3-2) and TRBJ2-3, with 9 bases aligning to TRBD2. V was pared by 4 bases and J by 3 bases, with 8 bases of the junction left unmatched. Germline CDR1 reads LGHDT; CDR2 reads YNNKEL (reference sequence). The CDR3 consists of 16 residues. CDR3 loop: CASSRGSGSPTDTQYF. The CDR3 nucleotides are TGTGCCAGCAGCCGGGGTAGCGGGAGCCCAACAGATACGCAGTATTTT.

The genes are TRBV19 and TRBJ2-3, with 10 positions matching TRBD2. This CDR3 has 17 amino acids. The germline CDR1 and CDR2 sequences are LNHDA and SQIVND (reference sequence). V lost 4 bases, J lost 1 base, and 8 bases stayed unmatched. CDR3 sequence: CASSSLTGTSGTDTQYF. The CDR3 DNA follows: TGTGCCAGTAGTAGCCTAACCGGGACTAGCGGCACAGATACGCAGTATTTT.

This rearrangement joins TRBV30 to TRBJ2-3; D possibly corresponds to TRBD2 (5 bases). V lost 0 bases and J 0 bases, leaving 13 bases between the germline ends. CDR1 and CDR2 from the germline V gene are GTSNPN and SVGIG (reference sequence). The CDR3 is 16 amino acids. The CDR3 DNA reads TGTGCCTGGAGTGTACTAGGTAGACCCAGCACAGATACGCAGTATTTT. This translates into CAWSVLGRPSTDTQYF.

The V gene is TRBV2, the J gene TRBJ2-3, with 10 bases identical to TRBD2. Germline loops: CDR1 SNHLY, CDR2 FYNNEI. This CDR3 is built from 16 residues. The J segment lost 4 bases and the V segment lost 7 bases, leaving 11 bases of the junction unmatched. CDR3 coding DNA: TGTGCCAGCACCCCAGGAGGCCTAGCGGGAGCAGATACGCAGTATTTT. It yields the protein CASTPGGLAGADTQYF. Drawing the rest from reference TRBV2 and TRBJ2-3, the complete variable domain is EPEVTQTPSHQVTQMGQEVILRCVPISNHLYFYWYRQILGQKVEFLVSFYNNEISEKSEIFDDQFSVERPDGSNFTLKIRSTKLEDSAMYFCASTPGGLAGADTQYFGPGTRLTVL.

J is TRBJ2-5 and V is TRBV20-1, with a possible D match to TRBD2 (5 bases). The CDR3 sequence is 11 residues long. CDR1 is DFQATT and CDR2 is SNEGSKA in the germline V gene (reference sequence). The V end lost 5 bases, the J end lost 5 bases, and 9 bases lay between the germline ends. Here the CDR3 reads CSAPGGETQYF. Here the CDR3 DNA reads TGCAGTGCTCCAGGCGGGGAGACCCAGTACTTC.

This chain connects TRBV7-9 to TRBJ2-5; the match to TRBD2 covers 12 bases. CDR3 size: 20 residues. Germline trimming cut 5 bases from V and 5 bases from J; bases unmatched to any gene: 21. Germline V gene sequence: CDR1 SEHNR, CDR2 FQNEAQ (reference sequence). CDR3 residues: CASSRPRPFASGRVAETQYF. Here the CDR3 DNA reads TGTGCCAGCAGCAGACCACGGCCGTTCGCTAGCGGGAGGGTCGCGGAGACCCAGTACTTC.

The chain has TRBV18 and TRBJ1-6; 9 bases map to TRBD1. CDR1 and CDR2 (germline): KGHSH, LQKENI. Unmatched junction bases numbered 4, after V lost 6 bases and J lost 7 bases. The CDR3 is 14 amino acids. As DNA, the CDR3 is TGTGCCAGCTCCGACAGGGGGAGGAATTCACCCCTCCACTTT. It translates to CASSDRGRNSPLHF.

This rearrangement joins TRBV7-9 to TRBJ1-2; D is possibly TRBD1 (6 bases). Germline assignment: CDR1 SEHNR and CDR2 FQNEAQ (reference sequence). The CDR3 totals 13 residues. Trimming cost V 9 bases and J 8 bases, with 19 bases left between them. CDR3 in amino acids: CASTLGQTEGYTF. CDR3 in DNA: TGTGCCAGTACCCTTGGACAGACAGAGGGCTACACCTTC. Looking up the rest from reference TRBV7-9 and TRBJ1-2 gives the full variable domain: DTGVSQNPRHKITKRGQNVTFRCDPISEHNRLYWYRQTLGQGPEFLTYFQNEAQLEKSRLLSDRFSAERPKGSFSTLEIQRTEQGDSAMYLCASTLGQTEGYTFGSGTRLTVV.